A single sample is the source of the 31 T cell receptor beta chains below, sequenced in a study of T cell responses to AZD1222 COVID-19 vaccine. Only in-frame clones appear in the TCRdb table, and some are missing; sequencing was by immunoSEQ multiplex PCR. The sample records 120,000 or so clones, around 93% being singletons. Sequencing was performed on peripheral blood, taken on day 0 of AZD1222 vaccination. The receptor source for this set is an adult in good health.

The chain joins TRBV6-5 to TRBJ2-7; unclear D gene. The CDR3 is made up of 11 amino acids. V gave up 8 bases and J gave up 4 bases, with 9 bases separating them. Germline values: CDR1 MNHEY, CDR2 SVGAGI. CDR3 amino acids: CASVETYEQYF. The DNA for the CDR3 is TGTGCCAGCGTTGAAACGTACGAGCAGTACTTC.

The rearrangement joins TRBV13 to TRBJ2-7; tentative D call: TRBD1 (5 bases). The CDR3 totals 17 residues. CDR1 and CDR2 (germline): PRHDT, FYEKMQ (reference sequence). V was pared by 3 bases and J by 0 bases, with 18 bases between. The CDR3, as DNA: TGTGCCAGCAGCTTCCTCAAAGTAGGGGTAAGCTCCTACGAGCAGTACTTC. It translates to CASSFLKVGVSSYEQYF.

The V gene is TRBV6-6, the J gene TRBJ1-5; 9 bases match TRBD1. This CDR3 contains 17 residues. V dropped 5 bases and J dropped 0; count of bases not matched to a gene: 8. Germline-derived CDR1 and CDR2 are MNHNY and SVGAGI (reference sequence). CDR3 sequence: CASSPQGTGYSNQPQHF. The CDR3 coding sequence is TGTGCCAGCAGTCCGCAAGGGACAGGGTATAGCAATCAGCCCCAGCATTTT.

The chain links TRBV5-6 to TRBJ1-1; TRBD1 matches at 8 bases. From germline, CDR1 is SGHDT and CDR2 YYEEEE. After removal of 6 bases from V and 5 bases from J, the junction contained 6 bases not matched to a gene. This CDR3 contains 13 residues. The CDR3 nucleotides read TGTGCCAGCACCATACGGGACAGGACTGAAGCTTTCTTT. Encoded protein: CASTIRDRTEAFF.

The rearrangement joins TRBV5-6 to TRBJ1-1; 7 bases agree with TRBD1. CDR1 SGHDT and CDR2 YYEEEE come from the germline V gene. V gave up 2 bases and J gave up 8 bases; unmatched junction bases: 3. The CDR3 sequence is 12 residues long. CDR3 DNA sequence: TGTGCCAGCAGCTTCCCGGGACAGGAAGCTTTCTTT. This codes for CASSFPGQEAFF.

Written as DNA, the CDR3 is TGTGCCAGCAAGGTGGATTTCGCCGACAGGGAATTCTTTACCCAGTACTTC. Residues: CASKVDFADREFFTQYF. This sequence joins TRBV2 and TRBJ2-5; the match to TRBD1 covers 7 bases. Germline-derived CDR1 and CDR2 are SNHLY and FYNNEI. V dropped 7 bases and J dropped 8; count of bases not matched to a gene: 22. The CDR3 runs to 17 residues.

This rearrangement joins TRBV28 to TRBJ1-2; a weak D match, TRBD1 (5 bases). Trimming left V 7 bases short and J 3 bases short, with 18 bases between. The germline V gene encodes CDR1 MDHEN and CDR2 SYDVKM. The length of the CDR3 is 15 residues. CDR3 sequence: CASTLGTVLDYGYTF. CDR3 bases: TGTGCCAGCACCCTCGGGACCGTGCTGGACTATGGCTACACCTTC.

The J gene is TRBJ1-5, the V gene TRBV4-1; D is uncertain. The CDR3 length is 13 residues. The germline V gene has CDR1 MGHRA and CDR2 YSYEKL. Trimming removed 1 base at V and 8 bases at J, with 9 bases between. In DNA, the CDR3 is TGCGCCAGCAGCCAAGTGAAGGAGAAGCCCCAGCATTTT. It codes for CASSQVKEKPQHF.

The chain combines TRBV6-6 with TRBJ1-1, with 11 nucleotides matching TRBD1. The germline gives CDR1 MNHNY, CDR2 SVGAGI (reference sequence). The CDR3 runs to 14 residues. V shed 6 bases, J shed 1 base, and the junction held 1 base outside the gene matches. The chain's CDR3 is CASRGQGANTEAFF. Here the CDR3 DNA reads TGTGCCAGCAGAGGACAGGGGGCGAACACTGAAGCTTTCTTT.

V usage is TRBV13 and J usage is TRBJ2-1; tentative D call: TRBD2 (6 bases). The CDR3 sequence is 14 residues long. Germline CDR1 PRHDT, CDR2 FYEKMQ (reference sequence). V shed 4 bases and J shed 10 bases, with 17 bases lying between them. The CDR3 protein is CASSSGVLLEEQFF. Written as DNA, the CDR3 is TGTGCCAGCAGCTCGGGGGTACTCTTGGAGGAGCAGTTCTTC.

The chain links TRBV27 to TRBJ1-2; D not certain. V lost 8 bases, J lost 5 bases, and 9 bases lay in between. Germline values: CDR1 MNHEY, CDR2 SMNVEV (reference sequence). The CDR3 runs to 11 residues. CDR3 residues: CASSARYGYTF. The DNA for the CDR3 is TGTGCCAGCTCAGCAAGATATGGCTACACCTTC.

The rearrangement joins TRBV5-1 to TRBJ2-2; weak D call: TRBD1 (5 bases). Trimming stripped 0 bases from V and 4 bases from J, with 7 bases between. The CDR3 length is 14 residues. The germline V gene encodes CDR1 SGHRS and CDR2 YFSETQ. CDR3 region: CASSLVQATGELFF. The CDR3 DNA is TGCGCCAGCAGCTTGGTACAGGCCACCGGGGAGCTGTTTTTT.

The chain has TRBV2 and TRBJ1-1; TRBD1 agrees at 9 bases. CDR3 length: 14 residues. The germline CDR1 and CDR2 sequences are SNHLY and FYNNEI. The trim removed 4 bases at V and 4 bases at J, leaving 4 bases unmatched. The DNA of the CDR3 is TGTGCCAGCAGTGCGGAGACAGGGGGCACTGAAGCTTTCTTT. Translating it yields CASSAETGGTEAFF.

This clone was counted between two and nine times. The chain combines TRBV5-1 with TRBJ2-7; 7 bases line up with TRBD1. Germline CDR1 is SGHRS and CDR2 is YFSETQ. The CDR3 covers 15 residues. With V trimmed by 0 bases and J by 5 bases, 8 bases remained unmatched. The CDR3 spells CASSLGLGTGDEQYF. DNA for the CDR3: TGCGCCAGCAGCTTGGGGTTGGGAACAGGGGACGAGCAGTACTTC. The whole variable domain, remainder taken from reference TRBV5-1 and TRBJ2-7, is KAGVTQTPRYLIKTRGQQVTLSCSPISGHRSVSWYQQTPGQGLQFLFEYFSETQRNKGNFPGRFSGRQFSNSRSEMNVSTLELGDSALYLCASSLGLGTGDEQYFGPGTRLTVT.

The chain employs TRBV2 and TRBJ2-7, with 13 nucleotides matching TRBD2. Per germline, CDR1 SNHLY and CDR2 FYNNEI. The trim removed 7 bases at V and 6 bases at J, leaving 6 bases unmatched. The CDR3 length is 14 residues. Written as DNA, the CDR3 is TGTGCCAGCACCAGACTAGCGGGAGGAGGCGAGCAGTACTTC. This translates into CASTRLAGGGEQYF.

The chain is built from TRBV2 and TRBJ2-2; D perhaps matches TRBD1 (6 bases). V lost 3 bases to trimming and J lost 2 bases, with 10 bases between them. The CDR3 consists of 15 residues. Germline values: CDR1 SNHLY, CDR2 FYNNEI. Written as DNA, the CDR3 is TGTGCCAGCAGTGACAGGGGATCTAACACCGGGGAGCTGTTTTTT. This codes for CASSDRGSNTGELFF.

The J gene is TRBJ1-1, the V gene TRBV30; D remains unclear. CDR3 length equals 14 residues. Germline loops: CDR1 GTSNPN, CDR2 SVGIG (reference sequence). V lost 0 bases, J lost 0 bases, and 8 bases lay in between. CDR3 DNA: TGTGCCTGGAGTGTCGGCGTCATGAACACTGAAGCTTTCTTT. It translates to CAWSVGVMNTEAFF.

This chain connects TRBV19 to TRBJ2-1; 10 nucleotides align to TRBD2. The CDR3 is 15 amino acids. Germline lookup yields CDR1 LNHDA and CDR2 SQIVND (reference sequence). The J segment lost 7 bases and the V segment lost 3 bases, leaving 6 bases of the junction unmatched. The DNA of the CDR3 is TGTGCCAGTAGTATCGGGGGTAGCGGGAGGAATGAGCAGTTCTTC. Its translation: CASSIGGSGRNEQFF.

V gene TRBV19 combines with J gene TRBJ1-2, with unresolved D. The germline V gene has CDR1 LNHDA and CDR2 SQIVND (reference sequence). V was shortened by 2 bases and J by 4 bases, with 8 bases between the two germline ends. The CDR3 covers 13 residues. The CDR3, as DNA: TGTGCCAGTAGTATAATCGCGAGCTATGGCTACACCTTC. It codes for CASSIIASYGYTF.

The chain has TRBV29-1 and TRBJ2-7, with D hard to call. CDR1 is SQVTM, CDR2 ANQGSEA, per germline. The CDR3 runs 10 residues. Trimming removed 5 bases at V and 3 bases at J, with 5 bases between. The CDR3 sequence is CSVWYYEQYF. For the CDR3, the DNA is TGCAGCGTTTGGTACTACGAGCAGTACTTC.

The chain carries TRBV9 and TRBJ2-3; TRBD2 matches at 8 bases. The CDR3 totals 15 residues. The germline gives CDR1 SGDLS, CDR2 YYNGEE. Germline trimming cut 2 bases from V and 6 bases from J; bases unmatched to any gene: 8. This chain's CDR3 is CASSVGLALGDTQYF. The CDR3 coding sequence is TGTGCCAGCAGCGTTGGACTAGCCTTGGGGGATACGCAGTATTTT.

The J gene is TRBJ1-4, the V gene TRBV12-3 or TRBV12-4; D is uncertain. V was cut by 3 bases and J by 4 bases, with 3 bases left in between. This CDR3 spans 12 amino acids. CDR3 region: CASSFINEKLFF. The CDR3 DNA reads as TGTGCCAGCAGTTTCATTAATGAAAAACTGTTTTTT.

The gene calls are TRBV27 and TRBJ1-5, with D perhaps matching TRBD1 (5 bases). The CDR3 runs to 13 residues. Trimming removed 3 bases at V and 6 bases at J, with 9 bases between. Germline CDR1 MNHEY, CDR2 SMNVEV (reference sequence). CDR3 in DNA: TGTGCCAGCAGTTTCAGTCAGGGTCAGCCCCAGCATTTT. Its protein product is CASSFSQGQPQHF.

CDR3 DNA: TGTGCCAGTAAGGCAGCCCGACCCTATAGCAATCAGCCCCAGCATTTT. The encoded protein is CASKAARPYSNQPQHF. The gene calls are TRBV19 and TRBJ1-5; D is ambiguous. V lost 7 bases and J lost 0, with 16 bases in between. This CDR3 is 16 amino acids long. Germline-derived CDR1 and CDR2 are LNHDA and SQIVND (reference sequence).

This chain uses TRBV19 with TRBJ2-7; TRBD2 aligns across 13 bases. With V trimmed by 4 bases and J by 4 bases, 7 bases remained unmatched. CDR3 length: 16 residues. Germline V lookup: CDR1 LNHDA, CDR2 SQIVND (reference sequence). The CDR3 DNA reads as TGTGCCAGTAGTACAACACGGGGACTAGCGGGATACGAGCAGTACTTC. As protein: CASSTTRGLAGYEQYF. Full variable domain (rest looked up from reference TRBV19 and TRBJ2-7): DGGITQSPKYLFRKEGQNVTLSCEQNLNHDAMYWYRQDPGQGLRLIYYSQIVNDFQKGDIAEGYSVSREKKESFPLTVTSAQKNPTAFYLCASSTTRGLAGYEQYFGPGTRLTVT.

V gene TRBV19 combines with J gene TRBJ1-1; a possible D gene is TRBD1 (6 bases). This CDR3 has 13 amino acids. The germline CDR1 and CDR2 sequences are LNHDA and SQIVND (reference sequence). Deletions cut 4 bases from V and 4 bases from J, with 10 bases between. DNA for the CDR3: TGTGCCAGTAGTAACAGGGCGGGCACTGAAGCTTTCTTT. It codes for CASSNRAGTEAFF.

The chain joins TRBV7-9 to TRBJ2-1; 7 bases map to TRBD2. In germline, CDR1 is SEHNR, CDR2 FQNEAQ (reference sequence). There are 19 residues in the CDR3. Trimming took 5 bases from V and 5 from J; bases not matched to a gene: 21. CDR3 sequence: CASSRLPWASGLKDNEQFF. Here the CDR3 DNA reads TGTGCCAGCAGCCGACTTCCCTGGGCTAGCGGATTGAAGGACAATGAGCAGTTCTTC.

The chain joins TRBV10-3 to TRBJ1-1; 8 bases align to TRBD1. The V gene end was trimmed by 11 bases and the J gene end by 1 base; junction bases not matched to a gene: 6. This CDR3 region has 13 residues. The V gene's germline CDR1 is ENHRY and CDR2 SYGVKD. DNA for the CDR3: TGTGCCTCACAGGGGGAAGCGAACACTGAAGCTTTCTTT. Translation: CASQGEANTEAFF.

V is TRBV18 and J is TRBJ1-3; TRBD1 is a possible D gene (6 bases). Germline-derived CDR1 and CDR2 are KGHSH and LQKENI. The CDR3 covers 15 residues. Deletions cut 2 bases from V and 0 bases from J, with 8 bases between. The DNA for the CDR3 is TGTGCCAGCTCACCATCGGACAGCTCTGGAAACACCATATATTTT. It yields the protein CASSPSDSSGNTIYF.

The chain joins TRBV3-1 (or the pseudogene TRBV3-2) to TRBJ2-7; tentative D call: TRBD1 (5 bases). V lost 1 base and J lost 5, with 18 bases in between. Germline values: CDR1 LGHDT, CDR2 YNNKEL (reference sequence). The length of the CDR3 is 16 residues. The CDR3 reads CASSQVAGMGRDEQYF. CDR3 DNA sequence: TGTGCCAGCAGCCAAGTCGCAGGGATGGGTCGGGACGAGCAGTACTTC.

The chain employs TRBV10-3 and TRBJ2-7; TRBD2 matches 11 bases. The V and J ends lost 10 bases and 4 bases, in that order; junction bases with no gene match: 6. CDR3 length: 13 residues. Germline CDR1 and CDR2: ENHRY and SYGVKD. The CDR3 loop is CATGTSGPYEQYF. The CDR3 bases are TGTGCCACAGGGACTAGCGGACCATACGAGCAGTACTTC.